The next 15 T cell receptor beta chains were all read from a single sample in a study of human T cells and chemical hapten exposure. Time point given: pre-sensitization, week 0. Specified treatment: therapeutic diphenylcyclopropenone sensitization with weekly scalp DPC. MiXCR, run by TCRdb on the RACE reads, gives a single entry per CDR3 protein. This sample carries about 68,000 distinct CDR3 sequences, over 9.5% of them seen once, and the ten largest clones take approximately 5%. Sequencing used whole blood, obtained in connection with sensitization to the hapten diphenylcyclopropenone (DPC). These receptors were collected from a woman in her forties or fifties with alopecia areata. Some clones in this sample may be carry-over from other donors' samples.

This clonotype was seen at least ten times. V usage is TRBV28 and J usage is TRBJ2-5; possible D gene TRBD2, 6 bases. V dropped 5 bases and J dropped 5 bases, with 18 bases sitting between them. The CDR3 runs 15 residues. Germline CDR1 and CDR2: MDHEN and SYDVKM. The CDR3 region has the DNA TGTGCCAGCAGTCTATTACCGACTCGGGGGGAGACCCAGTACTTC. This translates into CASSLLPTRGETQYF.

There are a few counts of this clonotype. CDR3 residues: CASKIGGGETQYF. As DNA, the CDR3 is TGTGCCAGCAAGATCGGGGGCGGAGAGACCCAGTACTTC. The chain couples TRBV6-6 to TRBJ2-5, with D perhaps assigned TRBD1 or TRBD2 (6 bases each). This CDR3 region has 13 residues. V was cut by 7 bases and J by 4 bases, with 13 bases left in between. Germline assignment: CDR1 MNHNY and CDR2 SVGAGI (reference sequence).

This clonotype was observed a few times. V and J are TRBV29-1 and TRBJ2-7, with 8 bases matching TRBD2. Germline CDR1 SQVTM, CDR2 ANQGSEA. The CDR3 consists of 14 residues. With V trimmed by 5 bases and J by 0 bases, 6 bases remained unmatched. The CDR3 DNA sequence: TGCAGCGTTCATAGCGGGGAGAGCTCCTACGAGCAGTACTTC. This translates into CSVHSGESSYEQYF.

J is TRBJ2-2 and V is TRBV20-1; 10 bases are a match to TRBD2. CDR1 is DFQATT and CDR2 is SNEGSKA in the germline V gene (reference sequence). V lost 5 bases to trimming and J lost 4 bases; unmatched junction nucleotides: 10. CDR3 length equals 16 residues. CDR3 residues: CSASSTSGALTGELFF. The CDR3 DNA sequence: TGCAGTGCTTCATCTACTAGCGGGGCCCTCACCGGGGAGCTGTTTTTT.

V usage is TRBV19 and J usage is TRBJ1-4; TRBD1 agrees at 7 bases. This CDR3 has 20 residues. The trim removed 4 bases at V and 0 bases at J, leaving 17 bases unmatched. The germline gives CDR1 LNHDA, CDR2 SQIVND (reference sequence). The CDR3 loop reads CASSKRQSGQAISTNEKLFF. The CDR3 nucleotides are TGTGCCAGTAGTAAGAGGCAGTCAGGACAGGCAATTTCAACTAATGAAAAACTGTTTTTT.

This clonotype was seen repeatedly, ten times or more. The chain couples TRBV4-2 to TRBJ2-1; 8 nucleotides align to TRBD2. V lost 0 bases to trimming and J lost 1 base; unmatched junction nucleotides: 2. The CDR3 loop spans 16 amino acids. Germline loops: CDR1 LGHNA, CDR2 YNFKEQ. CDR3 sequence (DNA): TGTGCCAGCAGCCAAGAGGCGGGGGGATCCTACAATGAGCAGTTCTTC. Translation gives CASSQEAGGSYNEQFF.

This clonotype was counted only a few times. Sequence at one end of the junction differs from germline and may be a read error. The gene calls are TRBV24-1 and TRBJ2-5; TRBD2 matches at 13 bases. The germline V gene has CDR1 KGHDR and CDR2 SFDVKD. This CDR3 spans 13 amino acids. The CDR3 loop is CATRGTSGMPFVF. The CDR3 DNA sequence: TGTGCCACCAGGGGGACTAGCGGGATGCCTTTCGTCTTC.

At least ten counts were recorded for this clonotype. The gene calls are TRBV6-6 and TRBJ1-2; 9 nucleotides line up with TRBD1. The CDR3 runs to 16 residues. Trimming removed 10 bases from V and 1 base from J; junction bases left unmatched: 13. Germline V CDR1 and CDR2: MNHNY, SVGAGI (reference sequence). CDR3 nucleotide sequence: TGTGCCACCAGCCCGGGACAGGGTGAGAGTAACTATGGCTACACCTTC. This translates into CATSPGQGESNYGYTF.

The chain combines TRBV7-2 with TRBJ1-5, with D unclear. The V and J ends lost 5 bases and 6 bases respectively, with 20 bases between them. This CDR3 comprises 16 residues. Germline assignment: CDR1 SGHTA and CDR2 FQGNSA. The CDR3 sequence is CASSPPGLSTSQPQHF. CDR3 nucleotide sequence: TGTGCCAGCAGCCCTCCCGGACTTTCAACCTCTCAGCCCCAGCATTTT.

At least ten counts were recorded for this clonotype. This chain links TRBV12-3 or TRBV12-4 with TRBJ2-1; 11 bases map to TRBD2. The J segment lost 6 bases and the V segment lost 4 bases, leaving 5 bases of the junction unmatched. The CDR3 has 15 amino acids. CDR3 in amino acids: CASSSGTSGLNEQFF. The CDR3, as DNA: TGTGCCAGCAGTTCCGGGACTAGCGGCCTCAATGAGCAGTTCTTC.

This clonotype was counted many times. J is TRBJ2-1 and V is TRBV6-4; weak D call: TRBD1 (5 bases). V was trimmed by 6 bases and J by 1 base, leaving 10 bases between them. This CDR3 is built from 14 residues. CDR1 is MRHNA, CDR2 SNTAGT, per germline. CDR3 sequence (DNA): TGTGCCAGCAGAGAATCAGGGTCCTACAATGAGCAGTTCTTC. Amino acids: CASRESGSYNEQFF.

V usage is TRBV5-1 and J usage is TRBJ1-6; 7 positions match TRBD1. The CDR3 runs 15 residues. The J segment lost 8 bases and the V segment lost 4 bases, leaving 9 bases of the junction unmatched. Per the germline V gene, CDR1 is SGHRS and CDR2 is YFSETQ. The CDR3 spells CASSARGDRDSPLHF. CDR3 nucleotides: TGCGCCAGCAGCGCCCGAGGAGACAGGGATTCACCCCTCCACTTT.

This clonotype was recorded many times. The CDR3 DNA reads as TGTGCCAGCAGTGAACTCTCACTTACCGGCTACGAGCAGTACTTC. As protein: CASSELSLTGYEQYF. The chain has TRBV25-1 and TRBJ2-7; D unclear. CDR1 is MGHDK and CDR2 is SYGVNS in the germline V gene. CDR3 size: 15 residues. V was cut by 2 bases and J by 3 bases, with 14 bases left in between.

The sample holds a few counts of this clonotype. This sequence joins TRBV19 and TRBJ1-2, with TRBD1 as a possible D gene (5 bases). Deletions cut 10 bases from V and 8 bases from J, with 14 bases between. CDR3 size: 11 residues. Per germline, CDR1 LNHDA and CDR2 SQIVND (reference sequence). CDR3: CAMRQGDGYTF. The DNA for the CDR3 is TGTGCCATGAGGCAGGGAGACGGCTACACCTTC.

This clonotype has only a few counts. The chain carries TRBV20-1 and TRBJ2-3; the D gene is possibly TRBD1 (5 bases). With 7 bases removed from V and 4 bases from J, the gap between germline ends came to 9 bases. The germline V gene has CDR1 DFQATT and CDR2 SNEGSKA (reference sequence). The CDR3 consists of 11 residues. The CDR3 region is CSVQGSDTQYF. The DNA for the CDR3 is TGCAGTGTTCAGGGTTCAGATACGCAGTATTTT.